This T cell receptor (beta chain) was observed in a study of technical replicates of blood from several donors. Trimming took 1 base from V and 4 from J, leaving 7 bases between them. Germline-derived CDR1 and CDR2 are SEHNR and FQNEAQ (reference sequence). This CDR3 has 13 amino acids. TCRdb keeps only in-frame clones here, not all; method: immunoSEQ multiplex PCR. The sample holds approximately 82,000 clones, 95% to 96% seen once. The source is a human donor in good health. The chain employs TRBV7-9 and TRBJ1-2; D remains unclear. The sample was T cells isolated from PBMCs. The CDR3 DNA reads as TGTGCCAGCAGCTTAGACAGCCTCTATGGCTACACCTTC. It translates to CASSLDSLYGYTF.